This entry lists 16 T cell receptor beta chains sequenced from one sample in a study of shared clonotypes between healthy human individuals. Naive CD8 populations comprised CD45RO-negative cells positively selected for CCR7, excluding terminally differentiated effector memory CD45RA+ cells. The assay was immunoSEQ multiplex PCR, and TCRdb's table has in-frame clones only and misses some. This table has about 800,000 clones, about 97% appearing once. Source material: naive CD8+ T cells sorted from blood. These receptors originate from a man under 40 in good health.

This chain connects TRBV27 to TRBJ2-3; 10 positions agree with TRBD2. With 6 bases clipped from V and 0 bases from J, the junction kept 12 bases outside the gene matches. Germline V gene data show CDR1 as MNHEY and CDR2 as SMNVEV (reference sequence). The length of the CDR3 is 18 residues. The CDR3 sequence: CASSTSTSGRPSTDTQYF. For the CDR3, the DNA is TGTGCCAGCAGCACATCGACTAGCGGGCGTCCCAGCACAGATACGCAGTATTTT.

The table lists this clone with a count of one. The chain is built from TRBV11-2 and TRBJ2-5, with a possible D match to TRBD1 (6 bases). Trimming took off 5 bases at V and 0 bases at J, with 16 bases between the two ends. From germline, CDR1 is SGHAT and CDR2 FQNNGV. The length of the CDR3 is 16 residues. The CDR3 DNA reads TGTGCCAGCAGCGCCCAGGTAACAGGGCACCAAGAGACCCAGTACTTC. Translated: CASSAQVTGHQETQYF.

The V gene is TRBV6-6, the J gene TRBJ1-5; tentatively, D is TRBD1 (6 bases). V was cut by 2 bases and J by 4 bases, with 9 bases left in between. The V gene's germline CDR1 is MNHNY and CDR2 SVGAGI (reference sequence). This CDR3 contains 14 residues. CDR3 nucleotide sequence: TGTGCCAGCAGTTACCTCGACAGGAATCAGCCCCAGCATTTT. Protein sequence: CASSYLDRNQPQHF.

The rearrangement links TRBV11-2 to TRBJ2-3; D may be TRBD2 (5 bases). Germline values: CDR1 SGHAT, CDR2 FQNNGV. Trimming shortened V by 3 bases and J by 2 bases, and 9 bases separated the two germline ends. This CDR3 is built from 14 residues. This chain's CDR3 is CASSFTRDTDTQYF. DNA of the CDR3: TGTGCCAGCAGCTTTACACGGGACACAGATACGCAGTATTTT.

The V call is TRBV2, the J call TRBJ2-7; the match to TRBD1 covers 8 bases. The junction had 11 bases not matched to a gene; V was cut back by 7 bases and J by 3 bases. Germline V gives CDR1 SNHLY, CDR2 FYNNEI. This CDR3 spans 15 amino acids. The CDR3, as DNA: TGTGCCAGCAACCCGGCATGGGACAGGAACTACGAGCAGTACTTC. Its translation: CASNPAWDRNYEQYF.

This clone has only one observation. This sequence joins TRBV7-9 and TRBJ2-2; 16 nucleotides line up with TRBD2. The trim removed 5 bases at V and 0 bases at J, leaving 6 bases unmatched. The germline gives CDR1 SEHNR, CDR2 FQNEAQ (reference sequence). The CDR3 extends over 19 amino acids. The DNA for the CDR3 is TGTGCCAGCAGCCCGGGACTAGCGGGAGGGCTCCCGAACACCGGGGAGCTGTTTTTT. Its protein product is CASSPGLAGGLPNTGELFF.

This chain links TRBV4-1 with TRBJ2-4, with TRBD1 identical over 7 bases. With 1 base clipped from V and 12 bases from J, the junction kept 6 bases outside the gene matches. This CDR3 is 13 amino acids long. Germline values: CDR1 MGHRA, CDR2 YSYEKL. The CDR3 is CASSQVTGVAQYF. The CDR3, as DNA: TGCGCCAGCAGCCAAGTTACAGGGGTCGCTCAGTACTTC.

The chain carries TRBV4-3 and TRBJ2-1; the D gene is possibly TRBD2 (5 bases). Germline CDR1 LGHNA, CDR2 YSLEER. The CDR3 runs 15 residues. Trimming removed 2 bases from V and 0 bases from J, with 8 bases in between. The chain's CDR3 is CASSQSGSSYNEQFF. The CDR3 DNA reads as TGCGCCAGCAGCCAAAGTGGGAGCTCCTACAATGAGCAGTTCTTC.

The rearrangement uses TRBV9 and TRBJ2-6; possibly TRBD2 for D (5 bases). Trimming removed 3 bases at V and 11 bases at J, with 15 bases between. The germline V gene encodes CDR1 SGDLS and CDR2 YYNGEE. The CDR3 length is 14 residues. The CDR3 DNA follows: TGTGCCAGCAGCGGCCCCGGGGAAGGCCACGTCCTGACTTTC. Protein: CASSGPGEGHVLTF.

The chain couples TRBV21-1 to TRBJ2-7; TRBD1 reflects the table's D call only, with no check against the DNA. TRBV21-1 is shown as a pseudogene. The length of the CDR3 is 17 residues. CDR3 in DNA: TGTGCCAGCAGCAAGGGATACCGGGACAACCGGACCTACGAGCAGTACTTC. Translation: CASSKGYRDNRTYEQYF.

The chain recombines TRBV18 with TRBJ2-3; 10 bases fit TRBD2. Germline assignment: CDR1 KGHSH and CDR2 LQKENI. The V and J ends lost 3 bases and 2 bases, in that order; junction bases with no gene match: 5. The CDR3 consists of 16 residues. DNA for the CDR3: TGTGCCAGCTCACCCTGGACTAGCGGCCACACAGATACGCAGTATTTT. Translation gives CASSPWTSGHTDTQYF.

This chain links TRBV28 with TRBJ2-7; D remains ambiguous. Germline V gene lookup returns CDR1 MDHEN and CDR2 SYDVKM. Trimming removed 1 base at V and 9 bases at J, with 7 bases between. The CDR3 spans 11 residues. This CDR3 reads CASSLLGGQYF. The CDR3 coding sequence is TGTGCCAGCAGTTTATTGGGTGGGCAGTACTTC.

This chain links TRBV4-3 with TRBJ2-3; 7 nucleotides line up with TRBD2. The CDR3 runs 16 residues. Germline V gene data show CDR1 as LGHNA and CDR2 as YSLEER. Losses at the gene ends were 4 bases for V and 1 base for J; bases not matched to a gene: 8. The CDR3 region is CASSPKLAPRTDTQYF. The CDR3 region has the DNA TGCGCCAGCAGCCCCAAACTAGCGCCTCGCACAGATACGCAGTATTTT.

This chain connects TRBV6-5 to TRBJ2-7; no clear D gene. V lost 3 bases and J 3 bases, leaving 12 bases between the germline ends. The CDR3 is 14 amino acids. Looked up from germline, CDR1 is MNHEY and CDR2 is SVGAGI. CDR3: CASSYRHPGYEQYF. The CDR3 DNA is TGTGCCAGCAGTTATCGCCACCCCGGCTACGAGCAGTACTTC.

The CDR3 reads CASSQAGNYEQYF. DNA of the CDR3: TGCGCCAGCAGCCAGGCGGGGAACTACGAGCAGTACTTC. This sequence joins TRBV4-1 and TRBJ2-7, with D possibly matching TRBD2 (6 bases). Deletions cut 3 bases from V and 3 bases from J, with 9 bases between. The germline CDR1 and CDR2 sequences are MGHRA and YSYEKL. The CDR3 is made up of 13 amino acids.

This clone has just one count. This chain's CDR3 is CASSSGQLGSNQPQHF. Written as DNA, the CDR3 is TGTGCCAGCAGTTCAGGACAGCTCGGAAGCAATCAGCCCCAGCATTTT. The chain combines TRBV27 with TRBJ1-5; TRBD1 might be the D (6 bases). The CDR3 has 16 amino acids. The V and J ends lost 4 bases and 1 base respectively, with 14 bases between them. Germline CDR1 and CDR2: MNHEY and SMNVEV (reference sequence).